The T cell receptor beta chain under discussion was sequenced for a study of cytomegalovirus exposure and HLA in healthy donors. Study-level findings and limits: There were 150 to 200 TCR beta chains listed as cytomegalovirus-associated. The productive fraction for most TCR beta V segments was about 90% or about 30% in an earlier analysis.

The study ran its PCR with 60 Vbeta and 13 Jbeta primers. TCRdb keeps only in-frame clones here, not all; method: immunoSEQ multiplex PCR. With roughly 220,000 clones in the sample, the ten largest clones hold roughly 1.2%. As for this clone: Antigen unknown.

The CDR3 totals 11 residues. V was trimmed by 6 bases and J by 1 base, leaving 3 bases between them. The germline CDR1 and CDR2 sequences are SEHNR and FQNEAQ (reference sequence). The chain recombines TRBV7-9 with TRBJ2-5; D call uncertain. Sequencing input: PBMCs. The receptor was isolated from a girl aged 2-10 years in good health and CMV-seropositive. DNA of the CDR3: TGTGCCAGCAGGCGCCAAGAGACCCAGTACTTC. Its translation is CASRRQETQYF. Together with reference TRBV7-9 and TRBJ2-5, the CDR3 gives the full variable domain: DTGVSQNPRHKITKRGQNVTFRCDPISEHNRLYWYRQTLGQGPEFLTYFQNEAQLEKSRLLSDRFSAERPKGSFSTLEIQRTEQGDSAMYLCASRRQETQYFGPGTRLLVL.